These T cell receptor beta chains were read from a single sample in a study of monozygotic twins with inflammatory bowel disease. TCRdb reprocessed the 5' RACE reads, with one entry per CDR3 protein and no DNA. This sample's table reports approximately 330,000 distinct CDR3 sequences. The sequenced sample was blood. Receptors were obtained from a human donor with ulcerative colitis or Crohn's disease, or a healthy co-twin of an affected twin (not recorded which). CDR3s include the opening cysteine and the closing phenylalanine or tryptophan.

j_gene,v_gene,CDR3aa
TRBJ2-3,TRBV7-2,CASSVAGTDTQYF
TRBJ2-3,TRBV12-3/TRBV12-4,CASSPDGGTRDTQYF
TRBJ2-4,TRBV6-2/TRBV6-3,CASSYPRTSGGSIKNIQYF
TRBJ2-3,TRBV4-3,CASSQDGLAGSSTDTQYF
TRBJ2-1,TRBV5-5,CASSLSSLNNEQFF
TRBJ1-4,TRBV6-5,CASSYSREANEKLFF
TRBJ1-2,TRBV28,CASSLSGFDGYTF
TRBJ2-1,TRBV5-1,CASRPPGLAGMDEQFF
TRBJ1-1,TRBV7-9,CASSPDQDRAIEAFF
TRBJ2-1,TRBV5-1,CASSYPRQGYNEQFF
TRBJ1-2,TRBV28,CASSPPGMIMGYTF
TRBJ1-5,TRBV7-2,CASSLGGSQPQHF
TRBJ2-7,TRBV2,CASSEQWDPRTNEQYF
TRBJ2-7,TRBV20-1,CSAKGTGAGEQYF
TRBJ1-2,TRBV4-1,CASEPKLTGGPLYGYTF
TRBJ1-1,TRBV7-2,CASSLVGTGGHTEAFF
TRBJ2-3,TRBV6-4,CASSDGTLDTDTQYF
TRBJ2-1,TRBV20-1,CSASRGGSYNEQFF
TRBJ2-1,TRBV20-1,CSARGLKVGPGLAMESSYNEQFF
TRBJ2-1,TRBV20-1,CSARDRIELAAFFF
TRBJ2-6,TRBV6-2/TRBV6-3,CASFSGANVLTF
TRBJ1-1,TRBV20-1,CSARPQGGRRATEAFF
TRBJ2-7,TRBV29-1,CSVRQAYGYEQYF
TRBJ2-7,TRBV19,CASRRSLGAYEQYF
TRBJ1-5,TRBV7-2,CASSPPRTGEQPQHF
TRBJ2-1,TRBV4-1,CASSPGIPVSGVGNEQFF
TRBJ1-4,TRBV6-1,CASRATGKMGEKLFF
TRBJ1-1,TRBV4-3,CASSQDLYTEAFF
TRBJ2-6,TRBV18,CASSPSVTGANVLTF
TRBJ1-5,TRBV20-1,CSATDRDRTSNQPQHF
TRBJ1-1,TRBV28,CASSLTAGPEAFF
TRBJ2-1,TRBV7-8,CASSPLLWAPNEQFF
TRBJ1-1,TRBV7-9,CASSSDYTEAFF
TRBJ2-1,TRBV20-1,CSARTPKYNEQFF
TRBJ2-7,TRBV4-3,CASSRDRHYEQYF
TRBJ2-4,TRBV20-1,CSAPKGLNIQYF
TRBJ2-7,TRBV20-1,CSARAPDEQYF
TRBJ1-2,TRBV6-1,CASSEARDGYTF
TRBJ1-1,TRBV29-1,CSVAESQGVSVEAFF
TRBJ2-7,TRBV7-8,CASRDLTYEQYF
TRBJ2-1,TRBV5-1,CASSFRTSGSMDEQFF